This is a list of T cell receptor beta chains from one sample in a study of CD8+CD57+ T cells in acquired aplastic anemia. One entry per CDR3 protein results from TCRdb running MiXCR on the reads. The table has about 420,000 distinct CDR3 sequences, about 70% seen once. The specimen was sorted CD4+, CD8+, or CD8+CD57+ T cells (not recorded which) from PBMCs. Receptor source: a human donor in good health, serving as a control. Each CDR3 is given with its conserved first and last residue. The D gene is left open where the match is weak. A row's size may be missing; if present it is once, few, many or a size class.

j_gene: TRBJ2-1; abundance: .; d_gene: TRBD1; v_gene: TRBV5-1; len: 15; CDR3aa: CASSLGTGTIDEQFF; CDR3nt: TGCGCCAGCAGCCTGGGGACAGGGACCATCGATGAGCAGTTCTTC
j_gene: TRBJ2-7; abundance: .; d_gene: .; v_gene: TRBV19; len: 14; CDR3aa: CASSIGGKDYEQYF; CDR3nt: TGTGCCAGTAGTATTGGAGGGAAAGACTACGAGCAGTACTTC
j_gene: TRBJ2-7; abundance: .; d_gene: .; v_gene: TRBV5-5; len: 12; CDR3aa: CASSLETYEQYF; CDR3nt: TGTGCCAGCAGCTTGGAGACCTACGAGCAGTACTTC
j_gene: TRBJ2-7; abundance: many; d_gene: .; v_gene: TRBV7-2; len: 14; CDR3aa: CASSLDYDRGEQYF; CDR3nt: TGTGCCAGCAGCCTCGATTATGACAGAGGCGAGCAGTACTTC
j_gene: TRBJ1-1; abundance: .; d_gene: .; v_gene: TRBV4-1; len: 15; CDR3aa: CASSRGHHEAAEAFF; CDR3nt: TGCGCCAGCAGCCGAGGCCATCATGAGGCGGCTGAAGCTTTCTTT
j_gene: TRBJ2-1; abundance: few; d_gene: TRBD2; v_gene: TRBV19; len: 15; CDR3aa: CASRGTSGGLDEQFF; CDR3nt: TGTGCCAGTAGGGGGACTAGCGGGGGGTTGGATGAGCAGTTCTTC
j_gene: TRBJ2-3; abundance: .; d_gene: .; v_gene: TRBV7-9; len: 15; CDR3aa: CASSLQRPSTGTQYF; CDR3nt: TGTGCCAGCAGCTTACAGAGACCCAGCACGGGTACGCAGTATTTT
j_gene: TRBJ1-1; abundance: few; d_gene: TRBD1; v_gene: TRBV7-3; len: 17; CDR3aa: CASSGVGTGIGYTEAFF; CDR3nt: TGTGCCAGCAGCGGGGTGGGGACAGGAATCGGGTACACTGAAGCTTTCTTT
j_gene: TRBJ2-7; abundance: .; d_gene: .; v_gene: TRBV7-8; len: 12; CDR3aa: CASSCAAGELFF; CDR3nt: TGTGCCAGCAGTTGCGCCGCCGGCGAGCTGTTCTTC
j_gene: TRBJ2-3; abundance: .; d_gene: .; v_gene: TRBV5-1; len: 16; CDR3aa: CASSLRPAEGADTQYF; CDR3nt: TGTGCCAGCAGCTTGCGTCCAGCAGAGGGGGCAGATACGCAGTATTTT